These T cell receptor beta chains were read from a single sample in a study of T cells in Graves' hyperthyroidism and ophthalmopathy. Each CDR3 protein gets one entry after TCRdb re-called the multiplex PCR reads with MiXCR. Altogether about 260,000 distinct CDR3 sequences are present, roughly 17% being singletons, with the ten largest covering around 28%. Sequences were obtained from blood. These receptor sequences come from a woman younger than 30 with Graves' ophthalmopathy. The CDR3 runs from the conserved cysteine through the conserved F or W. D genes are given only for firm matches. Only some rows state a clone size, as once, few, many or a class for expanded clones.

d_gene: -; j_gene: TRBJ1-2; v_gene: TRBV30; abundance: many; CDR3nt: TGTGCCTGGAGCACACTCAGGGGAACTTATGGCTACACCTTC; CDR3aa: CAWSTLRGTYGYTF
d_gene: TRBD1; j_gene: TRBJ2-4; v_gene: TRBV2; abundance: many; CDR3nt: TGTGCCAGCATCCGAGACAGGGGATGGAACATTCAGTACTTC; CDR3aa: CASIRDRGWNIQYF
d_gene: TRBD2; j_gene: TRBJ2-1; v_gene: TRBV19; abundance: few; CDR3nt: TGTGCCAGTAGTATAGATTGGCTAGCGGGAGGTAATGAGCAGTTCTTC; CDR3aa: CASSIDWLAGGNEQFF
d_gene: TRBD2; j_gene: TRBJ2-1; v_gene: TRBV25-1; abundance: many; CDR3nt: TGTGCCAGCAGTGAAAGTGGCGGGAGGTCCAATGAGCAGTTCTTC; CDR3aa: CASSESGGRSNEQFF
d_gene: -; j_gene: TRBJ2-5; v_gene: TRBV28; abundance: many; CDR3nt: TGTGCCAGCAGTTTTACCACCCCCCTCGAGACCCAGTACTTC; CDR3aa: CASSFTTPLETQYF
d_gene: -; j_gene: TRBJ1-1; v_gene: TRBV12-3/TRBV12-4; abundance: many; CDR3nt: TGTGCCAGCAGGCCCTGGGACACTGAAGCTTTCTTT; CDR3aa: CASRPWDTEAFF
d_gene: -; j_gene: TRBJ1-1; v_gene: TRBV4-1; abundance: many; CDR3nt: TGCGCCAGCAGCCAAGAAGGGGTTATGAACACTGAAGCTTTCTTT; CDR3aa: CASSQEGVMNTEAFF
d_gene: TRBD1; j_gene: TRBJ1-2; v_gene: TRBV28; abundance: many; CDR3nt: TGTGCCAGCAGTCCAGCCGGACAGGGATCCTATGGCTACACCTTC; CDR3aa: CASSPAGQGSYGYTF
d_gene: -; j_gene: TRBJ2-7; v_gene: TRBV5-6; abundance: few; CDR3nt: TGTGCCAGCAGCTTGTCGGTGTACGAGCAGTACTTC; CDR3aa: CASSLSVYEQYF
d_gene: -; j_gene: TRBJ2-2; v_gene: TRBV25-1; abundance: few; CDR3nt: TGTGCCAGCAGTGAAAAACACGGGAACACCGGGGAGCTGTTTTTT; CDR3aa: CASSEKHGNTGELFF
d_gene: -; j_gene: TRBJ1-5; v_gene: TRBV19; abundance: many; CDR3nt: TGTGCCAGTAGTGCAACATTCTATAGCAATCAGCCCCAGCATTTT; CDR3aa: CASSATFYSNQPQHF
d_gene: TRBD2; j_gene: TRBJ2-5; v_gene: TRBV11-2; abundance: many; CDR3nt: TGTGCCAGCAGCCCCGGGACTACCGACCAAGAGACCCAGTACTTC; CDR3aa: CASSPGTTDQETQYF
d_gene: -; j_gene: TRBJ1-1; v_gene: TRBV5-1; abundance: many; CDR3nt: TGCGCCAGCAGCTTCAACCCGCAGTACACTGAAGCTTTCTTT; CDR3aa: CASSFNPQYTEAFF
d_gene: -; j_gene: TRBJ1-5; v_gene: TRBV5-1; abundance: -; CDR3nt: TGCGCCAGCAGCTCAGAAGATACAGGGCCCGGGGGCCAGCCCCAGCATTTT; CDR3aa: CASSSEDTGPGGQPQHF
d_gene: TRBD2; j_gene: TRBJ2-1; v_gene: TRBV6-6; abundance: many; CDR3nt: TGTGCCAGCAGTTACTCGTATCTCTCTAGCGGGCTATCCTCCTCCTACAATGAGCAGTTCTTC; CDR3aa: CASSYSYLSSGLSSSYNEQFF
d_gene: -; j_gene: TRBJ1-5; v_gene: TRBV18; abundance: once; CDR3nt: TGTGCCAGCTCCCAAGACAGCCGAAGGTGGGGAAGTCGGCAGCCCCAGCATTTT; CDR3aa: CASSQDSRRWGSRQPQHF
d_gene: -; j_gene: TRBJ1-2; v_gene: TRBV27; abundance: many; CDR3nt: TGTGCCAGCAGTTTGTCCCAGGGAACCTATGGCTACACCTTC; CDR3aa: CASSLSQGTYGYTF
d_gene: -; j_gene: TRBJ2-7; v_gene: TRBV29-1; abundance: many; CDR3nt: TGCAGCGGCAGGACAATAAGATCCTACGAGCAGTACTTC; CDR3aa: CSGRTIRSYEQYF
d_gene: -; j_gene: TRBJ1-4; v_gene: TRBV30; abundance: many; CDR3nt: TGTGCCTGGAGTGTAATGGAAAAACTGTTTTTT; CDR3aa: CAWSVMEKLFF
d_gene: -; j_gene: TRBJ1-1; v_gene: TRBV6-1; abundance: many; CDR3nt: TGTGCCAGCAGTCGGGTGATGAACACTGAAGCTTTCTTT; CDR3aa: CASSRVMNTEAFF
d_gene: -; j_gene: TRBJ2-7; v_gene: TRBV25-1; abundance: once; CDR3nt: TGTGCCAGCAGTGACCCGGACGCTGGGTACGAGCAGTACTTC; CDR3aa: CASSDPDAGYEQYF
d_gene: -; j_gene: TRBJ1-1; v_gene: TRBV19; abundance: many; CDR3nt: TGTGCCAGTAGTAAACTCTTGAACACTGAAGCTTTCTTT; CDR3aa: CASSKLLNTEAFF
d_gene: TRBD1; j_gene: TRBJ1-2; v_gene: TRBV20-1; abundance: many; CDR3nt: TGCAGCCCCCGTGGGGACAGGGGGTCTAGCGGTGGCTACACCTTC; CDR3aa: CSPRGDRGSSGGYTF
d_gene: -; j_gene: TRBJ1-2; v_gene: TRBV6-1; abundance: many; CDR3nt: TGTGCCAGCACCGTGGGGGCCTCGAGGAGCTATGGCTACACCTTC; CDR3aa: CASTVGASRSYGYTF
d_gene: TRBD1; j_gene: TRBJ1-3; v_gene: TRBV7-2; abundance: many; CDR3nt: TGTGCCAGCAGCTTAACGGACTCGGACAGGGGGTGGAGAAACACCATATATTTT; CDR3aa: CASSLTDSDRGWRNTIYF
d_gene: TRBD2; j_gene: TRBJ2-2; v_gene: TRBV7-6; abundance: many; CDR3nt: TGTGCCAGCAGCTCCAGAGGACTAGCGGCCACCGGGGAGCTGTTTTTT; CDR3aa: CASSSRGLAATGELFF
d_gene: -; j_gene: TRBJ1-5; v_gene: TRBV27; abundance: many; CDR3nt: TGTGCCTGCAGTTTATACCCCCGTGGAGCTATGGAAGGCAATCAGCCCCAGCATTTT; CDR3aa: CACSLYPRGAMEGNQPQHF
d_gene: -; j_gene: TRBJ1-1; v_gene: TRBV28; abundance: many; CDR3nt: TGTGCCAGCAGTGGGGGTCGGAGGAACACTGAAGCTTTCTTT; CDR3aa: CASSGGRRNTEAFF
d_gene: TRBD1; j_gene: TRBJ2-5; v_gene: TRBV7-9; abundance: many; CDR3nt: TGTGCCAGCAACCAGGGGGACGAGACCCAGTACTTC; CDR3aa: CASNQGDETQYF
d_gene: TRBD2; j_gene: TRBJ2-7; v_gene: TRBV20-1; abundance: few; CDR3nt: TGCAGTGCCCAGGAACTAGCGGGGGGTCCTACCTACGAGCAGTACTTC; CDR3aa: CSAQELAGGPTYEQYF
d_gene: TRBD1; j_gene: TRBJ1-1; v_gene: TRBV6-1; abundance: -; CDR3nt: TGTGCCAGCCGCAAGGAGCAGGGGGCAGCTTTCTTT; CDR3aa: CASRKEQGAAFF
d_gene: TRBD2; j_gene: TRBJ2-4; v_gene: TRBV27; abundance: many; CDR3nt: TGTGCCAGCAGCCGACTAGCTGCCTCAGCCAAAAACATTCAGTACTTC; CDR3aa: CASSRLAASAKNIQYF
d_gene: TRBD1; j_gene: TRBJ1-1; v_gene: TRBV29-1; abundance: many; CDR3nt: TGCAGCGTGGACAGGGGAGGCACTGAAGCTTTCTTT; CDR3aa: CSVDRGGTEAFF
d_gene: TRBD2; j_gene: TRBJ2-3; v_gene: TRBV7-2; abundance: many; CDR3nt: TGTGCCAGCAGCCTACTCGGGGAGGGCCTCGTAGATACGCAGTATTTT; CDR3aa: CASSLLGEGLVDTQYF
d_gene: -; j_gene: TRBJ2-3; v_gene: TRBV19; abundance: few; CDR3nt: TGTGCCAGTAGTCGGGCGCGGGGCACAGATACGCAGTATTTT; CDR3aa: CASSRARGTDTQYF
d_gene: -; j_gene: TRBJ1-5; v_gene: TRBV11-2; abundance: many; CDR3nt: TGTGCCAGCAGCTTAGATAGGCCAAATAGCAATCAGCCCCAGCATTTT; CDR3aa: CASSLDRPNSNQPQHF
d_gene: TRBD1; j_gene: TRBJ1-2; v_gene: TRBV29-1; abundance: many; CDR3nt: TGCAGCGTTGAAGATACCGGGACAGGGGGCGCCTATGGCTACACCTTC; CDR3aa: CSVEDTGTGGAYGYTF
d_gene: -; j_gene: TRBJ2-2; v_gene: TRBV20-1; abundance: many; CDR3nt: TGCAGTGCTAGAGATGTGGGGCCGGACACCGGGGAGCTGTTTTTT; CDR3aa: CSARDVGPDTGELFF
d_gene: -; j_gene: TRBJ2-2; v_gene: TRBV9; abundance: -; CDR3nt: TGTGCCAGCAGCCTCAGGGGTGACGGGGAGCTGTTTTTT; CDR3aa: CASSLRGDGELFF
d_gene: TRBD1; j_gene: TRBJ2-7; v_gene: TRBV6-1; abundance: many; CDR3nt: TGTGCCAGCAGTTATGCCCCAGGGGGCTACGAGCAGTACTTC; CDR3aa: CASSYAPGGYEQYF
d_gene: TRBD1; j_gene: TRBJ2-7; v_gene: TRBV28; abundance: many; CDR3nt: TGTGCCAGCAGCGTAGGGACAGCCACCTACGAGCAGTACTTC; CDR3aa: CASSVGTATYEQYF
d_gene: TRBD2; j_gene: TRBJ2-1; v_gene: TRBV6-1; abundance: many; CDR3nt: TGTGCCAGCAGACCCGGACTAGCGGGGGGGCCCGCCAATGAGCAGTTCTTC; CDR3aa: CASRPGLAGGPANEQFF
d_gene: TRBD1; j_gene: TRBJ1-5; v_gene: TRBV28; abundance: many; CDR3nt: TGTGCCAGCAGTTACAGGGGGGATCAGCCCCAGCATTTT; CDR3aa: CASSYRGDQPQHF
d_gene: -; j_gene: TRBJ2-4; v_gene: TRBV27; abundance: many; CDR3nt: TGTGCCAGCAGTTCCAAGGACGGGAGAGCCAAAAACATTCAGTACTTC; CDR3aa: CASSSKDGRAKNIQYF
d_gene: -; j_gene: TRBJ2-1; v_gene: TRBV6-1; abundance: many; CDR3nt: TGTGCCAGCAGGGGAGACGAGGGCGACTCCTACAATGAGCAGTTCTTC; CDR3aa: CASRGDEGDSYNEQFF
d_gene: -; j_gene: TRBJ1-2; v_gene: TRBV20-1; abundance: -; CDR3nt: TGCAGTGCTAGCCTTCCGAGGAACTATGGCTACACCTTC; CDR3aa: CSASLPRNYGYTF
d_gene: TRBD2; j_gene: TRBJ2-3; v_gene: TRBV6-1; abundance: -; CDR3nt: TGTGCCAGCAGTAAGCGGGGGGGTCGGGATACGCAGTATTTT; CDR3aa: CASSKRGGRDTQYF
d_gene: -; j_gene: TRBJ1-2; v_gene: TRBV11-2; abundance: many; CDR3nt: TGTGCCAGCAGCTTAGGTCTCTATGGCTACACCTTC; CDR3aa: CASSLGLYGYTF
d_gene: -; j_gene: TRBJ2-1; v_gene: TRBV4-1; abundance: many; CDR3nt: TGCGCCAGCAGCCAAGATTCGACACCTAAACTTGTATCCGAGCAGTTCTTC; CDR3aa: CASSQDSTPKLVSEQFF
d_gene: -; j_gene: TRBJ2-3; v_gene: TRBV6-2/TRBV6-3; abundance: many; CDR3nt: TGTGCCAGCAGCCCTACGGGACCGCAATGGAATACGCAGTATTTT; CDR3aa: CASSPTGPQWNTQYF
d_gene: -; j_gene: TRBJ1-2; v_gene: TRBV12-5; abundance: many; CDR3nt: TGTGCTAGTGGTTTGGTAGCAGGGGAGAGCTATGGCTACACCTTC; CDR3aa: CASGLVAGESYGYTF
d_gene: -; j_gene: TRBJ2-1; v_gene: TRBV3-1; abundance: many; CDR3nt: TGTGCCAGCAGCCAAGAGGGTAGGGGGAGGGCCTACAATGAGCAGTTCTTC; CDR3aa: CASSQEGRGRAYNEQFF
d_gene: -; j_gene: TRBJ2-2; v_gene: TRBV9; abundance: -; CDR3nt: TGTGCCAGCAGCGTAGGTAGGGTGAACACCGGGGAGCTGTTTTTT; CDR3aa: CASSVGRVNTGELFF
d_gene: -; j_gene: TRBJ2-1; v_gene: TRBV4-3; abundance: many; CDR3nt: TGCGCCAGCAGCCAAGACCCAGCCAGAGTGGTGGATGAGCAGTTCTTC; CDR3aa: CASSQDPARVVDEQFF
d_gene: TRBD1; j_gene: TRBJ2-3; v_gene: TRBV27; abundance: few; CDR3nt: TGTGCCAGCAGTCCGGGGACAGGGGCAAGCACAGATACGCAGTATTTT; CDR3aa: CASSPGTGASTDTQYF
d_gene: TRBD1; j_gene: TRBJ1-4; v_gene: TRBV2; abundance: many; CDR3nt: TGTGCCAGCAGCCCGGGACAGCTAAATGAAAAACTGTTTTTT; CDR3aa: CASSPGQLNEKLFF
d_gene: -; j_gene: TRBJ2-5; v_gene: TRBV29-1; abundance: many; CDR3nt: TGCAGCGCCGGCTGGTGGGAGACTCAAGAGACCCAGTACTTC; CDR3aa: CSAGWWETQETQYF
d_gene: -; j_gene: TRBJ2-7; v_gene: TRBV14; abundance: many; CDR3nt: TGTGCCAGCAGCCACTGGGACTACGAGCAGTACTTC; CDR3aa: CASSHWDYEQYF
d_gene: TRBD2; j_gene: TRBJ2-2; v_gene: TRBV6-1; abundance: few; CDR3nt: TGTGCCAGCACTCCAACCGGGACTAGCGGGAGTGCGAACACCGGGGAGCTGTTTTTT; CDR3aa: CASTPTGTSGSANTGELFF
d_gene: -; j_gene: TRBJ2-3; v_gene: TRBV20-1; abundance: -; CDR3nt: TGCAGTGCCCCGGAGGGGCACACAGATACGCAGTATTTT; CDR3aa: CSAPEGHTDTQYF